These 9 T cell receptor beta chains came from one sample sequenced in a study of T cell responses to AZD1222 COVID-19 vaccine. Sequencing used immunoSEQ multiplex PCR; TCRdb keeps in-frame clones, though not all of them. The table has about 200,000 clones, 85% to 95% seen once; the top ten hold about 1%. Source: peripheral blood, taken on day 0 of MenACWY control vaccination. These receptors came from an adult in good health.

This clone appeared a few times. V gene TRBV19 combines with J gene TRBJ2-7; D gene ambiguous. V lost 6 bases, J lost 3 bases, and 9 bases lay in between. This CDR3 has 12 amino acids. The germline V gene has CDR1 LNHDA and CDR2 SQIVND (reference sequence). CDR3 loop: CASSFHGYEQYF. Written as DNA, the CDR3 is TGTGCCAGTAGCTTTCATGGCTACGAGCAGTACTTC.

V gene TRBV6-2 or TRBV6-3 combines with J gene TRBJ1-2; no reliable D call. From germline, CDR1 is MNHEY and CDR2 SVGEGT. Between the trimmed V and J ends, which lost 2 bases and 4 bases, there was a span of 5 bases. There are 12 residues in the CDR3. CDR3 DNA: TGTGCCAGCAGTTACGGAACCTATGGCTACACCTTC. This encodes CASSYGTYGYTF.

V gene TRBV24-1 combines with J gene TRBJ2-2, with D unresolved. From germline, CDR1 is KGHDR and CDR2 SFDVKD. The CDR3 length is 14 residues. V was shortened by 2 bases and J by 6 bases, with 9 bases between the two germline ends. CDR3 amino acids: CATSDYDSAGELFF. CDR3 coding DNA: TGTGCCACCAGTGATTATGACTCGGCCGGGGAGCTGTTTTTT.

The chain employs TRBV11-2 and TRBJ2-7; D could derive from TRBD1 or TRBD2 (6 bases each). CDR1 is SGHAT and CDR2 is FQNNGV in the germline V gene. The CDR3 extends over 15 amino acids. The germline V and J ends were trimmed by 5 bases and 2 bases, with 16 bases remaining between them. CDR3 bases: TGTGCCAGCAGCCGAGGGGGGACCGTCCCCTACGAGCAGTACTTC. It translates to CASSRGGTVPYEQYF.

As for this clone: This CDR3 is also generated by other DNA sequences in the sample. The J gene is TRBJ2-7, the V gene TRBV5-1; no clear D. The length of the CDR3 is 12 residues. The V end lost 3 bases, the J end lost 2 bases, and 6 bases lay between the germline ends. The germline V gene encodes CDR1 SGHRS and CDR2 YFSETQ. CDR3 residues: CASSSDTYEQYF. Written as DNA, the CDR3 is TGCGCCAGCAGCTCTGATACCTACGAGCAGTACTTC.

The chain recombines TRBV2 with TRBJ2-5, with D unclear. V shed 6 bases and J shed 2 bases, with 10 bases lying between them. CDR3 length equals 13 residues. The germline CDR1 and CDR2 sequences are SNHLY and FYNNEI. CDR3 sequence (DNA): TGTGCCAGCAGGCTGCGGCTTCAAGAGACCCAGTACTTC. Translating it yields CASRLRLQETQYF.

This clone was recorded a few times. The V and J genes are TRBV6-1 and TRBJ2-7, with D perhaps matching TRBD1 (6 bases). The CDR3 extends over 13 amino acids. The germline V gene encodes CDR1 MNHNS and CDR2 SASEGT. The ends were cut back, 2 bases at V and 6 bases at J, with 11 bases in the middle. This CDR3 is CASSEPRGSEQYF. DNA for the CDR3: TGTGCCAGCAGTGAACCCAGGGGTTCCGAGCAGTACTTC.

The chain recombines TRBV3-1 (or the pseudogene TRBV3-2) with TRBJ2-7; 7 bases agree with TRBD2. V lost 9 bases, J lost 2 bases, and 4 bases stayed unmatched. Germline V lookup: CDR1 LGHDT, CDR2 YNNKEL (reference sequence). This CDR3 region has 12 residues. CDR3 in DNA: TGTGCCAGTGGCGGGGGACCCTACGAGCAGTACTTC. It encodes CASGGGPYEQYF.

The chain combines TRBV4-2 with TRBJ1-5; 9 nucleotides align to TRBD1. V lost 4 bases and J lost 6; bases outside the gene matches: 10. CDR1 and CDR2 from the germline V gene are LGHNA and YNFKEQ. The CDR3 is made up of 16 amino acids. Written as DNA, the CDR3 is TGTGCCAGCAGCCGGAACGGGGACAGGGAGAGTCAGCCCCAGCATTTT. It yields the protein CASSRNGDRESQPQHF.